Presented here are 18 T cell receptor beta chains from one specimen sequenced in a study of blood T cell repertoires in COVID-19. The data were produced by immunoSEQ multiplex PCR, yet TCRdb's version contains in-frame clones alone and is incomplete. The sample comprises about 300,000 clones, roughly 84% of which are singletons, and roughly 1.5% rests with the top ten. The sequenced sample was peripheral blood. These receptors all come from a human donor with COVID-19, enrolled during active disease. The donor label of this sample is uncertain.

This clone was counted between two and nine times. In DNA form, the CDR3 reads TGTGCCAGCAGCCAATCGGTCGCCGGGGAGCTGTTTTTT. It is translated as CASSQSVAGELFF. V usage is TRBV3-1 (or the pseudogene TRBV3-2) and J usage is TRBJ2-2; D unclear. There are 13 residues in the CDR3. The germline gives CDR1 LGHDT, CDR2 YNNKEL (reference sequence). Trimming took off 2 bases at V and 6 bases at J, with 7 bases between the two ends.

A few counts support this clone. The chain links TRBV28 to TRBJ2-7, with TRBD2 as a possible D gene (7 bases). Germline values: CDR1 MDHEN, CDR2 SYDVKM. This CDR3 is built from 13 residues. V was shortened by 7 bases and J by 5 bases, with 15 bases between the two germline ends. CDR3 region: CASISGGHHEQYF. CDR3 bases: TGTGCCAGCATATCGGGGGGACACCACGAGCAGTACTTC.

In nucleotides, the CDR3 is TGTGCCAGCAGTACCGGGAGCGACTCCTACAATGAGCAGTTCTTC. It yields the protein CASSTGSDSYNEQFF. The chain has TRBV27 and TRBJ2-1; the D gene is possibly TRBD2 (6 bases). The CDR3 spans 15 residues. Trimming pared 5 bases from V and 0 bases from J, leaving 11 bases between. The germline V gene encodes CDR1 MNHEY and CDR2 SMNVEV (reference sequence).

The gene calls are TRBV28 and TRBJ2-1, with 8 nucleotides matching TRBD1. This CDR3 is 17 amino acids long. V lost 4 bases, J lost 4 bases, and 12 bases stayed unmatched. The germline gives CDR1 MDHEN, CDR2 SYDVKM. The CDR3 coding sequence is TGTGCCAGCAGTTCCCCATCGTCACGACAGGGGTACAATGAGCAGTTCTTC. This encodes CASSSPSSRQGYNEQFF.

The chain couples TRBV6-2 or TRBV6-3 to TRBJ1-5, with 9 positions matching TRBD1. Germline V CDR1 and CDR2: MNHEY, SVGEGT. Trimming cost V 6 bases and J 7 bases; bases outside gene matches: 10. The CDR3 is made up of 15 amino acids. The CDR3 nucleotides read TGTGCCAGCAGCCCGGACAGGGGAGTAGAGCAGCCCCAGCATTTT. Amino acid sequence: CASSPDRGVEQPQHF.

The rearrangement joins TRBV18 to TRBJ1-1; a weak D match, TRBD1 (6 bases). Germline CDR1 reads KGHSH; CDR2 reads LQKENI. The V end was cut by 3 bases, the J end by 1 base, with 12 bases between. CDR3 length equals 15 residues. The CDR3 here is CASSPMTGKNTEAFF. The CDR3 nucleotides read TGTGCCAGCTCACCGATGACAGGAAAGAACACTGAAGCTTTCTTT.

This clone showed up just a few times. V is TRBV12-3 or TRBV12-4 and J is TRBJ1-4; D not resolved. There are 12 residues in the CDR3. V shed 2 bases and J shed 11 bases, with 9 bases lying between them. This chain's CDR3 is CASSLIRGKLFF. The CDR3 nucleotides read TGTGCCAGCAGTTTAATCCGAGGGAAACTGTTTTTT.

Only a few counts were recorded for this clone. The V and J genes are TRBV5-1 and TRBJ1-1, with D hard to call. Germline V gene data show CDR1 as SGHRS and CDR2 as YFSETQ. Trimming cost V 0 bases and J 6 bases, with 9 bases left between them. The CDR3 contains 13 residues. CDR3 sequence: CASSLDRSAEAFF. The CDR3 DNA is TGCGCCAGCAGCTTGGACCGGAGCGCTGAAGCTTTCTTT.

The sample holds a few counts of this clone. One junction end does not reproduce the germline sequence, and a read error may be involved. The V and J genes are TRBV20-1 and TRBJ2-2, with a tentative D call TRBD2 (6 bases). The CDR3 loop spans 11 amino acids. The germline V gene has CDR1 DFQATT and CDR2 SNEGSKA (reference sequence). The CDR3 protein is CSARGGGALFF. CDR3 sequence (DNA): TGCAGTGCTAGAGGAGGCGGGGCGCTGTTTTTT.

As regards this clone: The same CDR3 also results from other DNA sequences found in this sample. The chain has TRBV10-3 and TRBJ1-4; 7 nucleotides agree with TRBD1. CDR1 is ENHRY, CDR2 SYGVKD, per germline. The length of the CDR3 is 15 residues. V shed 2 bases, J shed 1 base, and the junction held 1 base outside the gene matches. CDR3 region: CAISERQGTNEKLFF. CDR3 sequence (DNA): TGTGCCATCAGTGAGCGACAGGGAACTAATGAAAAACTGTTTTTT.

The chain uses TRBV2 and TRBJ2-2, with 9 bases aligning to TRBD1. The CDR3 loop spans 14 amino acids. Germline CDR1 reads SNHLY; CDR2 reads FYNNEI. V shed 5 bases and J 5 bases; nucleotides not matched to a gene: 3. CDR3 nucleotide sequence: TGTGCCAGCAGTCCCGACAGGGGGACCGGGGAGCTGTTTTTT. Protein: CASSPDRGTGELFF.

In this sample, this clone turned up a few times. This rearrangement joins TRBV2 to TRBJ1-1; D unresolved. V lost 6 bases and J lost 10, with 18 bases in between. Germline CDR1 SNHLY, CDR2 FYNNEI. The CDR3 loop spans 13 amino acids. This CDR3 reads CASRTDAQETAFF. As DNA, the CDR3 is TGTGCCAGCAGAACAGACGCGCAAGAAACAGCTTTCTTT.

V and J are TRBV28 and TRBJ2-1; 9 bases are shared with TRBD2. The length of the CDR3 is 15 residues. CDR1 and CDR2 (germline): MDHEN, SYDVKM. With 5 bases clipped from V and 7 bases from J, the junction kept 9 bases outside the gene matches. The CDR3 loop reads CASSPIIAGENEQFF. CDR3 DNA: TGTGCCAGCAGTCCAATAATAGCGGGAGAAAATGAGCAGTTCTTC. The full variable domain, rest sourced from reference TRBV28 and TRBJ2-1, is DVKVTQSSRYLVKRTGEKVFLECVQDMDHENMFWYRQDPGLGLRLIYFSYDVKMKEKGDIPEGYSVSREKKERFSLILESASTNQTSMYLCASSPIIAGENEQFFGPGTRLTVL.

The CDR3, as DNA: TGTGCCAGCAGCCGGACTAGCGGGGGCAACACCGGGGAGCTGTTTTTT. It specifies CASSRTSGGNTGELFF. The chain links TRBV3-1 (or the pseudogene TRBV3-2) to TRBJ2-2, with 13 bases aligning to TRBD2. The CDR3 sequence is 16 residues long. Germline trimming cut 4 bases from V and 2 bases from J; bases unmatched to any gene: 1. Germline-derived CDR1 and CDR2 are LGHDT and YNNKEL (reference sequence).

The chain combines TRBV7-6 with TRBJ2-1; 9 bases align to TRBD1. This CDR3 region has 16 residues. Germline CDR1 reads SGHVS; CDR2 reads FNYEAQ. V gave up 6 bases and J gave up 4 bases; unmatched junction bases: 10. The CDR3 spells CASSPNRDREYNEQFF. The CDR3 region has the DNA TGTGCCAGCAGTCCTAACCGGGACAGGGAATACAATGAGCAGTTCTTC.

This chain joins TRBV28 and TRBJ2-7, with 9 bases lining up with TRBD1. The CDR3 runs to 14 residues. CDR1 and CDR2 (germline): MDHEN, SYDVKM. The V gene end was trimmed by 6 bases and the J gene end by 5 bases; junction bases not matched to a gene: 8. The CDR3 DNA is TGTGCCAGCAGCCCGGGACAGGGCATCCACGAGCAGTACTTC. Translating gives CASSPGQGIHEQYF.

The CDR3 reads CASSPMGQGYGYTF. CDR3 sequence (DNA): TGTGCCAGCAGTCCTATGGGGCAGGGCTATGGCTACACCTTC. The V and J genes are TRBV6-5 and TRBJ1-2, with TRBD1 as a possible D gene (5 bases). V shed 5 bases and J shed 4 bases, with 14 bases lying between them. Germline V lookup: CDR1 MNHEY, CDR2 SVGAGI. CDR3 size: 14 residues.

The chain links TRBV7-2 to TRBJ2-1; weak D call: TRBD1 (6 bases). CDR3 size: 15 residues. V was trimmed by 0 bases and J by 4 bases, leaving 10 bases between them. The V gene's germline CDR1 is SGHTA and CDR2 FQGNSA. CDR3 sequence: CASSLAPGVYNEQFF. CDR3 coding DNA: TGTGCCAGCAGCTTAGCGCCAGGGGTATACAATGAGCAGTTCTTC.